One TCR beta chain is described in this entry. The antigen it recognizes is unknown. No base qualities exist here, and no much larger clone lies one base off it. The source of the sample is a study of blood T cell repertoires in COVID-19 (TCRdb year 2020). The study in broad terms: Samples covering the acute and convalescent phases of COVID-19 were provided by collaborators in the United States, Italy and Spain. HLA class I and class II types, where available, came from metadata supplied by the sample provider rather than from assay-based typing. A freely available public database, intended as a resource for researchers studying the immune response to SARS-CoV-2, is where the repertoires were released. A de-identified subject ID, COVID-19 status, age in years and sex were almost always included in the sample metadata. Subjects who had been exposed to COVID-19, were actively infected with it, or had recovered from it provided the deeply sampled blood TCRbeta repertoires that made up the dataset. Samples came from the ongoing ImmuneRACE study (first 160 participants) plus 1,254 subjects from 6 global collaborators. The prospective study material was composed of cDNA or gDNA derived from T cells, B-cell-depleted T cells, or PBMCs.

V gives up 8 bases and J gives up 0 bases, and the segment between their germline ends measures 9 bases. The CDR3 spans 13 residues, from the cysteine through the phenylalanine. The read is trimmed to its CDR3 DNA, 39 bases read in frame from base 1. CDR1 and CDR2 were assigned from the germline V gene as ENHRY and SYGVKD. At one collaborating source in Seattle, patients were enrolled during active infection and were followed longitudinally through the course of disease. Collaborating institutions collected whole blood in K2EDTA tubes following their own protocols. Collaborator samples were shipped for TCRbeta analysis as frozen whole blood, isolated PBMCs, or DNA extracted from either sample type. TCRbeta CDR3 regions were amplified from genomic DNA using the immunoSEQ Assay, a bias-controlled multiplex PCR. Processing in the source paper ran as follows. The number of nucleated cells in each sample was estimated from the amplification of reference gene primers within the assay. To quantify the absolute abundance of each unique TCRbeta CDR3 rearrangement, sequence reads were collapsed and filtered. For each sample, productive Simpson clonality was calculated by taking the square root of Simpson's diversity index across productive rearrangements. Entries here come from immuneACCESS through TCRdb and include only in-frame sequences with V and J called. Some clones fail to appear in such tables; in the studies checked, an unresolved V gene covers under half of the shortfall, and the cause of the remainder is unknown. The V and J calls and clone size are taken from that table; D and trimming were inferred from the DNA. The sample table shows roughly 500,000 clones, and approximately 92% are seen once. The ten top clones hold around 0.95% of the sample.

Overall study results and their limits: How much clinical and demographic metadata was included differed by source and by participant, and the metadata was provided uncurated.

Source material: peripheral blood. The chain couples TRBV10-3 to TRBJ2-3; a tentative D match to TRBD2 spans 5 bases. The receptor comes from a man younger than 35 with COVID-19, enrolled during active disease. The CDR3 in this case is CAIRADSTDTQYF. Here is the DNA: TGTGCCATCCGAGCGGATAGCACAGATACGCAGTATTTT.